Reported below is one T cell receptor beta chain. This sample is part of a study of patients and donors after allogeneic stem cell transplantation. Germline CDR1 is MNHEY and CDR2 is SVGEGT. This CDR3 spans 14 amino acids. V was shortened by 8 bases and J by 0 bases, with 13 bases between the two germline ends. TCRdb called the RT-PCR reads again in MiXCR, with one record for every CDR3 protein. Of over 200,000 distinct CDR3 sequences in the sample, over 30% were seen once. The sequence was obtained from a human donor who was either an allogeneic HSCT recipient or a stem cell or donor lymphocyte infusion donor (not recorded which). It is not recorded whose cells these are; they may come from a transplant donor. The chain recombines TRBV6-2 or TRBV6-3 with TRBJ1-1; D call uncertain. Source material: blood, either unsorted or a sorted T cell fraction (not recorded which). The CDR3 loop is CASGRVEVNTEAFF. The CDR3 DNA is TGTGCCAGCGGTCGGGTGGAGGTGAACACTGAAGCTTTCTTT.